This T cell receptor (beta chain) came from a study of cytomegalovirus exposure and HLA in healthy donors. Study details: As an earlier analysis found, around 190 million T cells yielded over 95 million unique TCR beta sequences. Notes on the study in general: Later analysis associated a missense DCLRE1C variant with TCR beta V- and J-gene trimming.

Turning to this clone: Its antigen is unknown.

Trimming took off 3 bases at V and 2 bases at J, with 6 bases between the two ends. CDR1 is SGHDN and CDR2 is FVKESK in the germline V gene. This CDR3 spans 13 amino acids. PCR primers comprised 60 Vbeta and 13 Jbeta primers. The assay was immunoSEQ multiplex PCR, and TCRdb's table has in-frame clones only and misses some. Of roughly 170,000 clones in the sample, approximately 80% were seen once. The J gene is TRBJ2-3, the V gene TRBV14; no definite D call. The specimen sequenced was PBMCs. This clonotype was sampled from a woman between 50 and 59 years old in good health and CMV-seropositive. CDR3 sequence reads: CASSQRNTDTQYF. DNA for the CDR3: TGTGCCAGCAGCCAGCGGAACACAGATACGCAGTATTTT.